The source of this T cell receptor (beta chain) is a study of cytomegalovirus exposure and HLA in healthy donors. On the study more broadly: An earlier analysis identified 120 million or so unique TCR beta sequences in about 200 million T cells.

Turning to this clone: Antigen specificity is unknown.

PCR employed 60 Vbeta and 13 Jbeta primers. The protocol was immunoSEQ multiplex PCR, while the TCRdb copy is restricted to in-frame clones and leaves out a portion. The top ten clones hold around 4.9% of a sample with 90,000 to 150,000 clones, around three quarters of them seen once. J was trimmed by 9 bases and V by 6 bases; bases with no gene match: 8. The CDR3 has 13 amino acids. Germline V lookup: CDR1 MNHEY, CDR2 SMNVEV (reference sequence). Study-wide results and limits: Presence/absence results assume similar sequencing depth per donor, which may not hold. Among the most significant clusters, several appeared linked to common viral pathogens in a later analysis.

The study sampled nominally healthy donors, though unrecorded immune exposures were likely. The rearrangement links TRBV27 to TRBJ2-3; 8 positions match TRBD2. Sequenced sample: PBMCs. The TCR comes from a middle-aged man in good health and CMV-seropositive. The CDR3 loop is CASSLTSGQTQYF. CDR3 DNA: TGTGCCAGCAGCCTCACTAGCGGCCAAACGCAGTATTTT.